One and the same sample provided the 26 T cell receptor beta chains below, sequenced in a study of T cell changes during pregnancy in multiple sclerosis. Repertoires were generated with immunoSEQ multiplex PCR, while TCRdb's copy carries only in-frame clones and drops some. The sample shows roughly 100,000 clones, 90% of them seen only once. The sample consisted of peripheral blood, taken in the second trimester of pregnancy. The receptors were gathered from a female donor in good health, enrolled as a control in a pregnancy study.

The chain employs TRBV12-2 and TRBJ2-2; TRBD1, the table's D call, was not compared with the DNA. TRBV12-2 is classified as a pseudogene. This CDR3 comprises 17 residues. CDR3: CASRLPRQDRHTGELFF. The CDR3 DNA is TGTGCAAGTCGCCTACCTCGACAGGACAGGCACACCGGGGAGCTGTTTTTT.

The CDR3 loop reads CASRRQGALEPQHF. The CDR3 nucleotides are TGTGCCAGCAGGCGACAGGGGGCTCTGGAGCCCCAGCATTTT. The V gene is TRBV6-1, the J gene TRBJ1-5; 10 nucleotides align to TRBD1. CDR1 is MNHNS, CDR2 SASEGT, per germline. CDR3 length: 14 amino acids. The ends lost 6 bases at V and 8 bases at J; junction bases unmatched: 7.

The rearrangement joins TRBV5-6 to TRBJ2-5; tentatively, D is TRBD2 (5 bases). Trimming pared 0 bases from V and 4 bases from J, leaving 7 bases between. Germline V gene sequence: CDR1 SGHDT, CDR2 YYEEEE. This CDR3 contains 13 residues. CDR3 DNA sequence: TGTGCCAGCAGCTTGGACCGGGGAGAGACCCAGTACTTC. As protein: CASSLDRGETQYF.

The sample holds one count of this clone. The J gene is TRBJ2-6, the V gene TRBV5-1, with D unresolved. The CDR3 is 17 amino acids. CDR1 is SGHRS and CDR2 is YFSETQ in the germline V gene. Trimming cost V 0 bases and J 0 bases, with 10 bases left between them. The CDR3 DNA reads TGCGCCAGCAGCTTGGGAGGTGGTTACTCTGGGGCCAACGTCCTGACTTTC. Translated, it gives CASSLGGGYSGANVLTF.

This clone has more than one count but fewer than ten. The chain recombines TRBV5-1 with TRBJ2-7, with 13 bases that match TRBD2. V shed 1 base and J 2 bases; nucleotides not matched to a gene: 0. The CDR3 has 15 amino acids. Germline V lookup: CDR1 SGHRS, CDR2 YFSETQ. DNA for the CDR3: TGCGCCAGCAGCTTGACTAGCGGGGGGGCCTACGAGCAGTACTTC. Translation: CASSLTSGGAYEQYF. Together with reference TRBV5-1 and TRBJ2-7, the CDR3 gives the full variable domain: KAGVTQTPRYLIKTRGQQVTLSCSPISGHRSVSWYQQTPGQGLQFLFEYFSETQRNKGNFPGRFSGRQFSNSRSEMNVSTLELGDSALYLCASSLTSGGAYEQYFGPGTRLTVT.

The chain couples TRBV6-5 to TRBJ1-2; D may be TRBD1 (5 bases). Germline loops: CDR1 MNHEY, CDR2 SVGAGI. The CDR3 loop spans 15 amino acids. With 8 bases removed from V and 5 bases from J, the gap between germline ends came to 21 bases. This CDR3 reads CASGPSGMALYGYTF. The CDR3 DNA follows: TGTGCCAGCGGGCCATCAGGGATGGCCCTATATGGCTACACCTTC.

Only one count was recorded for this clone. The genes are TRBV7-9 and TRBJ2-5, with 9 bases fitting TRBD1. V lost 4 bases to trimming and J lost 5 bases; unmatched junction nucleotides: 8. Germline V gene lookup returns CDR1 SEHNR and CDR2 FQNEAQ (reference sequence). The CDR3 runs to 15 residues. CDR3 residues: CASSSWDRVSETQYF. DNA of the CDR3: TGTGCCAGCAGCTCGTGGGACAGGGTGTCGGAGACCCAGTACTTC.

The V gene is TRBV18, the J gene TRBJ1-2, with 11 bases fitting TRBD1. The CDR3 runs to 15 residues. Germline V gives CDR1 KGHSH, CDR2 LQKENI. V shed 2 bases, J shed 3 bases, and the junction held 2 bases outside the gene matches. CDR3 sequence: CASSPAGQGDYGYTF. CDR3 nucleotides: TGTGCCAGCTCACCAGCGGGACAGGGGGACTATGGCTACACCTTC.

The rearrangement joins TRBV5-1 to TRBJ2-2; TRBD1 matches at 7 bases. Germline lookup yields CDR1 SGHRS and CDR2 YFSETQ. This CDR3 spans 15 amino acids. V was clipped by 1 base and J by 6 bases; unmatched bases: 6. The CDR3 reads CASSLWTGNAGELFF. CDR3 DNA sequence: TGCGCCAGCAGCTTGTGGACAGGAAATGCCGGGGAGCTGTTTTTT.

This clone was counted once. The J gene is TRBJ2-3, the V gene TRBV7-9; D call uncertain. Germline V lookup: CDR1 SEHNR, CDR2 FQNEAQ (reference sequence). Trimming cost V 1 base and J 2 bases, with 10 bases left between them. The CDR3 has 15 residues. This chain's CDR3 is CASSLGSQSTDTQYF. CDR3 coding DNA: TGTGCCAGCAGCTTAGGCAGTCAGTCCACAGATACGCAGTATTTT. Variable domain in full (rest from reference TRBV7-9 and TRBJ2-3): DTGVSQNPRHKITKRGQNVTFRCDPISEHNRLYWYRQTLGQGPEFLTYFQNEAQLEKSRLLSDRFSAERPKGSFSTLEIQRTEQGDSAMYLCASSLGSQSTDTQYFGPGTRLTVL.

The chain joins TRBV5-1 to TRBJ1-1; TRBD1 matches 8 bases. V shed 5 bases, J shed 1 base, and the junction held 1 base outside the gene matches. This CDR3 has 13 residues. Germline V gene sequence: CDR1 SGHRS, CDR2 YFSETQ. CDR3 protein: CASRGQANTEAFF. CDR3 sequence (DNA): TGCGCCAGCAGGGGACAGGCGAACACTGAAGCTTTCTTT.

The V call is TRBV7-9, the J call TRBJ1-1; TRBD1 matches 9 bases. The CDR3 consists of 14 residues. Germline V gene data show CDR1 as SEHNR and CDR2 as FQNEAQ (reference sequence). V shed 6 bases and J 7 bases; nucleotides not matched to a gene: 9. The CDR3 sequence: CASSKGQGTDEAFF. CDR3 DNA: TGTGCCAGCAGTAAGGGACAGGGAACGGATGAAGCTTTCTTT.

The V and J genes are TRBV28 and TRBJ2-4, with a weak D call TRBD1 (5 bases). The CDR3 length is 14 residues. Germline loops: CDR1 MDHEN, CDR2 SYDVKM. Trimming took 2 bases from V and 2 from J, leaving 7 bases between them. The chain's CDR3 is CASSLPGSKNIQYF. The CDR3 DNA is TGTGCCAGCAGTTTACCAGGGTCCAAAAACATTCAGTACTTC.

The chain uses TRBV18 and TRBJ2-2; maybe TRBD2 (5 bases). This CDR3 spans 15 amino acids. Germline V gene data show CDR1 as KGHSH and CDR2 as LQKENI. Between the trimmed V and J ends, which lost 2 bases and 4 bases, there was a span of 11 bases. CDR3 bases: TGTGCCAGCTCACCAGATCAGGCGGGCACCGGGGAGCTGTTTTTT. As protein: CASSPDQAGTGELFF.

V usage is TRBV4-1 and J usage is TRBJ2-2; D is perhaps TRBD1 (6 bases). The CDR3 has 15 amino acids. Germline V lookup: CDR1 MGHRA, CDR2 YSYEKL. V lost 1 base to trimming and J lost 4 bases, with 10 bases between them. CDR3 amino acids: CASSQVRGTTGELFF. In DNA form, the CDR3 reads TGCGCCAGCAGCCAAGTGAGGGGGACCACCGGGGAGCTGTTTTTT.

The chain carries TRBV9 and TRBJ2-5; 12 nucleotides line up with TRBD2. The V segment lost 3 bases and the J segment 13 bases; nucleotides outside the gene matches: 16. This CDR3 spans 16 amino acids. Germline CDR1 and CDR2: SGDLS and YYNGEE. The DNA of the CDR3 is TGTGCCAGCAGCGCCTTGGCTAGCGGGGGGGTATTCGAAGGGTACTTC. Its translation is CASSALASGGVFEGYF.

This clone has just a few counts. The chain employs TRBV4-2 and TRBJ1-1; 10 bases agree with TRBD1. This CDR3 spans 15 amino acids. Trimming cost V 1 base and J 3 bases; bases outside gene matches: 2. Germline V gene data show CDR1 as LGHNA and CDR2 as YNFKEQ. CDR3 loop: CASSQGQGADTEAFF. The CDR3 nucleotides read TGTGCCAGCAGCCAAGGACAGGGGGCGGACACTGAAGCTTTCTTT.

This clone has just one count. The chain links TRBV18 to TRBJ2-5, with a possible D match to TRBD2 (7 bases). V lost 4 bases, J lost 4 bases, and 19 bases lay in between. Germline CDR1 and CDR2: KGHSH and LQKENI. The CDR3 spans 16 residues. DNA of the CDR3: TGTGCCAGCTCACAGGCCCTGGGGGGGGCAGGAGAGACCCAGTACTTC. Residues: CASSQALGGAGETQYF.

In this sample, this clone turned up a few times. V and J are TRBV4-1 and TRBJ2-1, with D unresolved. The CDR3 covers 14 residues. Germline lookup yields CDR1 MGHRA and CDR2 YSYEKL. V dropped 0 bases and J dropped 5 bases, with 8 bases sitting between them. The DNA for the CDR3 is TGCGCCAGCAGCCAAGATCGCTATAACAATGAGCAGTTCTTC. This sequence encodes CASSQDRYNNEQFF.

The chain joins TRBV19 to TRBJ1-5, with TRBD1 matching over 7 bases. Losses at the gene ends were 6 bases for V and 7 bases for J; bases not matched to a gene: 15. Germline V gives CDR1 LNHDA, CDR2 SQIVND (reference sequence). The CDR3 contains 16 residues. CDR3 sequence: CASRNQPTGPGQPQHF. In nucleotides, the CDR3 is TGTGCCAGTAGGAACCAGCCGACAGGGCCAGGACAGCCCCAGCATTTT.

The chain couples TRBV4-1 to TRBJ2-5; 7 nucleotides line up with TRBD1. V lost 2 bases to trimming and J lost 2 bases; unmatched junction nucleotides: 8. Per germline, CDR1 MGHRA and CDR2 YSYEKL. The CDR3 consists of 16 residues. The chain's CDR3 is CASSQTISRGQETQYF. The CDR3 nucleotides are TGCGCCAGCAGCCAAACCATATCCAGGGGGCAAGAGACCCAGTACTTC.

This clone was detected once. This chain uses TRBV5-8 with TRBJ1-1; D possibly corresponds to TRBD1 (6 bases). CDR3 length: 12 amino acids. CDR1 is SGHTS and CDR2 is YDEGEE in the germline V gene. V lost 3 bases, J lost 5 bases, and 8 bases lay in between. The CDR3 is CASSSQGTEAFF. The DNA for the CDR3 is TGTGCCAGCAGCTCGCAGGGGACTGAAGCTTTCTTT.

The chain joins TRBV9 to TRBJ2-6, with 9 bases matching TRBD2. The CDR3 is made up of 19 amino acids. V dropped 0 bases and J dropped 0; count of bases not matched to a gene: 7. The germline V gene has CDR1 SGDLS and CDR2 YYNGEE. As DNA, the CDR3 is TGTGCCAGCAGCGTAGAAGCTAGCGGGGCAAGCTCTGGGGCCAACGTCCTGACTTTC. Translation: CASSVEASGASSGANVLTF.

The chain uses TRBV14 and TRBJ1-1; 9 bases are shared with TRBD1. Germline V CDR1 and CDR2: SGHDN, FVKESK. This CDR3 is built from 18 residues. With V trimmed by 1 base and J by 3 bases, 12 bases remained unmatched. The CDR3, as DNA: TGTGCCAGCAGCCAAGGGTACAGGGGGCCCGTTTTTGACACTGAAGCTTTCTTT. Translated: CASSQGYRGPVFDTEAFF.

The V call is TRBV5-1, the J call TRBJ1-3; 7 nucleotides line up with TRBD1. Trimming took 0 bases from V and 4 from J; bases not matched to a gene: 7. Germline V CDR1 and CDR2: SGHRS, YFSETQ. The length of the CDR3 is 16 residues. The CDR3 loop is CASSLAPTGSGNTIYF. CDR3 coding DNA: TGCGCCAGCAGCTTGGCCCCGACAGGGTCCGGAAACACCATATATTTT.

The chain has TRBV6-1 and TRBJ1-1; 9 bases align to TRBD1. Germline V gene data show CDR1 as MNHNS and CDR2 as SASEGT. The CDR3 is made up of 16 amino acids. V gave up 1 base and J gave up 1 base; unmatched junction bases: 4. CDR3 DNA sequence: TGTGCCAGCAGTGAAGACAGGGGGCTCCCGAACACTGAAGCTTTCTTT. Translated, it gives CASSEDRGLPNTEAFF.